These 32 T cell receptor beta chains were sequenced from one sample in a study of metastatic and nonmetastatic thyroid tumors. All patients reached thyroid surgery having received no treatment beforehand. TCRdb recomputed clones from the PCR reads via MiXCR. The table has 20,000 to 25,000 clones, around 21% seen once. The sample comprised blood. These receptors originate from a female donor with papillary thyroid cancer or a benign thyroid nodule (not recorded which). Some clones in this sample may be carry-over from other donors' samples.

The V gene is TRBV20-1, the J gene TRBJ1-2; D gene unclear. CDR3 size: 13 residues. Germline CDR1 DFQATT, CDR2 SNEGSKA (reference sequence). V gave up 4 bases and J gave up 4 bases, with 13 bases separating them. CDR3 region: CSAKEAQLYGYTF. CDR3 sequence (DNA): TGCAGTGCTAAAGAGGCACAGCTCTATGGCTACACCTTC.

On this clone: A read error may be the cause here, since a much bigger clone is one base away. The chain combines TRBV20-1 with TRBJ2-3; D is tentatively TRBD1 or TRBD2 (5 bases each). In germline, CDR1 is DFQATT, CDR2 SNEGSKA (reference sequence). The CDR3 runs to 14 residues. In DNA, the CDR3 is TGCGGTGCTAGAGATGGGGACAGCACAGATACGCAGTATTTT. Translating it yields CGARDGDSTDTQYF.

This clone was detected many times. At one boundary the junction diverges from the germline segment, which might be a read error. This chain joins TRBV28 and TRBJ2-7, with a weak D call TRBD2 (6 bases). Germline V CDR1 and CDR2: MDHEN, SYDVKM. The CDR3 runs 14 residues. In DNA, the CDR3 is TGTGCCAGCAGTGAAAACAAATGGGACTTCGAGCAGCACTTC. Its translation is CASSENKWDFEQHF.

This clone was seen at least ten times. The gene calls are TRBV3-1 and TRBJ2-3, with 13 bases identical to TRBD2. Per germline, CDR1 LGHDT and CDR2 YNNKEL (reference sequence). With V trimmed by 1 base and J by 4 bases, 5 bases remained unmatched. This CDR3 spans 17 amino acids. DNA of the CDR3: TGTGCCAGCAGCCAAGGAGGACTAGCGGGAGATGCAGATACGCAGTATTTT. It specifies CASSQGGLAGDADTQYF.

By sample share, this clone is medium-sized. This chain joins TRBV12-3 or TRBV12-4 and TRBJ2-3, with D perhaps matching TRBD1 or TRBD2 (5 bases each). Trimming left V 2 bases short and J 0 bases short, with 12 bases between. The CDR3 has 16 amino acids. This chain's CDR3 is CASSLYDGASTDTQYF. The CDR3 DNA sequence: TGTGCCAGCAGTTTATATGACGGGGCTAGCACAGATACGCAGTATTTT.

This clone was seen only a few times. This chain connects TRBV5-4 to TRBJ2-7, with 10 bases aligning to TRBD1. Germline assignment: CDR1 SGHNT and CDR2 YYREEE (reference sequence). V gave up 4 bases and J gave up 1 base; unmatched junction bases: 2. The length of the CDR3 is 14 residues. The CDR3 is CASSPDRGSYEQYF. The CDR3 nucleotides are TGTGCCAGCAGCCCGGACAGGGGGTCCTACGAGCAGTACTTC. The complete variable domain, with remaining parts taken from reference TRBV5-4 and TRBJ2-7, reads ETGVTQSPTHLIKTRGQQVTLRCSSQSGHNTVSWYQQALGQGPQFIFQYYREEENGRGNFPPRFSGLQFPNYSSELNVNALELDDSALYLCASSPDRGSYEQYFGPGTRLTVT.

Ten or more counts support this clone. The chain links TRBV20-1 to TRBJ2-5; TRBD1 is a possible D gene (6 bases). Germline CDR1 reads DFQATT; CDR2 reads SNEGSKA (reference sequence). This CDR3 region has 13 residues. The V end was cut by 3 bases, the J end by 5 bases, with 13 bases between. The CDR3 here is CSASRGGRETQYF. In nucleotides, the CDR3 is TGCAGTGCTAGTAGAGGGGGAAGGGAGACCCAGTACTTC.

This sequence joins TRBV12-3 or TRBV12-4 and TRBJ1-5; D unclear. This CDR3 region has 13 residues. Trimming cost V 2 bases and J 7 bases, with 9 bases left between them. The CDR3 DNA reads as TGTGCCAGCAGTTTACTGCAAGCCCAGCCCCAGCATTTT. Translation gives CASSLLQAQPQHF.

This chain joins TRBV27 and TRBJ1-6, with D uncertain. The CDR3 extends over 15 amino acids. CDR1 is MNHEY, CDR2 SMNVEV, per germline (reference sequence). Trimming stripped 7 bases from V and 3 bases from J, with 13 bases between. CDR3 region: CASKVGGRYNSPLHF. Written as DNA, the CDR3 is TGTGCCAGCAAAGTAGGAGGTCGCTATAATTCACCCCTCCACTTT.

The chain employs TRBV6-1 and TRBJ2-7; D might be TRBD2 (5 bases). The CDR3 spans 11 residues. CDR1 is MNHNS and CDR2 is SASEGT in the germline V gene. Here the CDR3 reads CGCSSLANQYF. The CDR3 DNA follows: TGTGGGTGCAGTAGTCTAGCCAACCAGTACTTC.

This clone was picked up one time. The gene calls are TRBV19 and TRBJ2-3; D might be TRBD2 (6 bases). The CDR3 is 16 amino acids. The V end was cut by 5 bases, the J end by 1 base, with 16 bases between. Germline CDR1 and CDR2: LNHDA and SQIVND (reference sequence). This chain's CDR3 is CASSSRTIGRTDTQYF. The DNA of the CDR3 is TGTGCCAGTAGTTCTAGGACTATCGGACGCACAGATACGCAGTATTTT.

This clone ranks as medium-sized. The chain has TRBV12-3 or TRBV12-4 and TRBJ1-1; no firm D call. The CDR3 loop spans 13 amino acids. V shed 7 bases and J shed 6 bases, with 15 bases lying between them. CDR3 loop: CASNQKSSAEAFF. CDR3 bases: TGTGCCAGCAACCAGAAGTCATCGGCTGAAGCTTTCTTT.

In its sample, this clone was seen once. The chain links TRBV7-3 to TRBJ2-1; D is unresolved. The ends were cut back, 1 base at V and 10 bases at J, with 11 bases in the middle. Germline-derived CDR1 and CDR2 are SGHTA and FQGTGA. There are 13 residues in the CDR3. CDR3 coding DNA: TGTGCCAGCAGCTTAAGTAGCAGCAGCGAGCAGTTCTTC. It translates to CASSLSSSSEQFF.

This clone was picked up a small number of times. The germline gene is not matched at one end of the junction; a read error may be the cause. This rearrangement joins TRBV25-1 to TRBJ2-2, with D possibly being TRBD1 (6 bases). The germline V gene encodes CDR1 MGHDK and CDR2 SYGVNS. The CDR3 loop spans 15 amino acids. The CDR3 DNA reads TGTGCCAGCAGTGAAGGGGACATGGACACCGTGGAGCTGTTTTTT. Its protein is CASSEGDMDTVELFF.

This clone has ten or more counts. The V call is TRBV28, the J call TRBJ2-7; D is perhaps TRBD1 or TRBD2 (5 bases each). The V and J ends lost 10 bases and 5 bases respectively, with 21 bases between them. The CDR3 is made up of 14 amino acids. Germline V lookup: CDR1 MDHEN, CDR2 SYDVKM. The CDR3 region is CATEPEGIRDEQYF. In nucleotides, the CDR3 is TGTGCCACCGAACCCGAGGGGATTAGGGACGAGCAGTACTTC.

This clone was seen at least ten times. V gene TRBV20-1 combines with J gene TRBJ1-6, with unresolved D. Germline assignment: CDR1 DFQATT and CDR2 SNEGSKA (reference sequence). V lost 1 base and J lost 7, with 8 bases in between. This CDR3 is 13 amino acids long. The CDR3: CSARGQPNSPLHF. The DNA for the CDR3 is TGCAGTGCTAGAGGGCAGCCCAATTCACCCCTCCACTTT.

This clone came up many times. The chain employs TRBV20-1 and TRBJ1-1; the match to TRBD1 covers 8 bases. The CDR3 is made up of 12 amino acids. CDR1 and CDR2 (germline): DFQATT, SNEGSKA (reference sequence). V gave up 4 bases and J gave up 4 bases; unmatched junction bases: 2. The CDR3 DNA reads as TGCAGTGCTACAGGGGGCAGCACTGAAGCTTTCTTT. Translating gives CSATGGSTEAFF.

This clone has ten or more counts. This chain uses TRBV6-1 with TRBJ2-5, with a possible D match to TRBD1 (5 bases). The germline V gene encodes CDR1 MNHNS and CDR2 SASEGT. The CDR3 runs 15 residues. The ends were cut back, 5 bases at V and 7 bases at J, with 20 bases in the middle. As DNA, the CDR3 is TGTGCCAGCAGTCGAGGACCCCCAGATCAGGGGACCCAGTACTTC. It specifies CASSRGPPDQGTQYF.

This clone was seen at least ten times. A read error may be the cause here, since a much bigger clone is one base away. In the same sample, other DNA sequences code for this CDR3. Here the CDR3 DNA reads TGCAGTGCGCCCGGGACAGGGCTCACCGGGGAGCTGTTTTTT. This gives the protein CSAPGTGLTGELFF. The chain is built from TRBV20-1 and TRBJ2-2; 9 bases map to TRBD1. Germline CDR1 and CDR2: DFQATT and SNEGSKA (reference sequence). V lost 6 bases and J lost 4; bases outside the gene matches: 6. CDR3 length: 14 amino acids.

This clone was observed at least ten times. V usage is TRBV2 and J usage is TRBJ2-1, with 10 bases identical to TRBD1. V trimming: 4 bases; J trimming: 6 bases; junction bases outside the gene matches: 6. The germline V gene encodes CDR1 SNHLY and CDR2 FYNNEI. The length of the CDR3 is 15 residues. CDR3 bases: TGTGCCAGCAGTGGGGACGGGACAGGGGTCAATGAGCAGTTCTTC. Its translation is CASSGDGTGVNEQFF.

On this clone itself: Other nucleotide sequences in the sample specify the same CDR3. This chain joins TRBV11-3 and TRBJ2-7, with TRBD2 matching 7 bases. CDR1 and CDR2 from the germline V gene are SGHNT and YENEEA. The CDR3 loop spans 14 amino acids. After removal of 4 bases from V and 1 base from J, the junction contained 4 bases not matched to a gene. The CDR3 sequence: CASSSAGPSYEQYF. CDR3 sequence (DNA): TGTGCCAGCAGCTCAGCGGGACCTTCCTACGAGCAGTACTTC.

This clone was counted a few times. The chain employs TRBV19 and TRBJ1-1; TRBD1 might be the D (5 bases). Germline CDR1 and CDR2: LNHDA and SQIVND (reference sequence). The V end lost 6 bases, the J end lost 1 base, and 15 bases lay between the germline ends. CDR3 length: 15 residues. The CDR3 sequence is CASSTLGTANTEAFF. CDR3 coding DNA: TGTGCCAGTAGCACGCTCGGGACGGCGAACACTGAAGCTTTCTTT.

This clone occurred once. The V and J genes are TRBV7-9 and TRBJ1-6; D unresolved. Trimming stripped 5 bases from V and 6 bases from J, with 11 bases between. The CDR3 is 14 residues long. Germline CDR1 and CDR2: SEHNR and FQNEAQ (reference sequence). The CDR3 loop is CASSLVGANSPLHF. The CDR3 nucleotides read TGTGCCAGCAGCCTAGTTGGCGCTAATTCACCCCTCCACTTT. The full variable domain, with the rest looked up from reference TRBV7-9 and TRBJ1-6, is DTGVSQNPRHKITKRGQNVTFRCDPISEHNRLYWYRQTLGQGPEFLTYFQNEAQLEKSRLLSDRFSAERPKGSFSTLEIQRTEQGDSAMYLCASSLVGANSPLHFGNGTRLTVT.

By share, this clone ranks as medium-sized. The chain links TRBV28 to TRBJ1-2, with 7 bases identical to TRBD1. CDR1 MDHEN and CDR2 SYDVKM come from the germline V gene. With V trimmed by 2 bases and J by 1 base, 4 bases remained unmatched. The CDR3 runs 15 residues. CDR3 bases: TGTGCCAGCAGTTTAGCAGGGGGGATTAACTATGGCTACACCTTC. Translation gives CASSLAGGINYGYTF.

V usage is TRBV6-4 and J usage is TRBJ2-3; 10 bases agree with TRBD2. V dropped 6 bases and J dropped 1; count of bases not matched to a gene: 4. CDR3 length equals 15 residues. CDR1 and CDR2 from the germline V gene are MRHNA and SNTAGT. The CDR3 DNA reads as TGTGCCAGCAGACCTAGCGGGAGTGGCACAGATACGCAGTATTTT. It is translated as CASRPSGSGTDTQYF.

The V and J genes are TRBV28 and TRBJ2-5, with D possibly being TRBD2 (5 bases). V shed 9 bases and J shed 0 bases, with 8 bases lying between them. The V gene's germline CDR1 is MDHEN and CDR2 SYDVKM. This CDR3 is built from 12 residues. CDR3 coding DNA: TGTGCCAGAAGCGGACACCAAGAGACCCAGTACTTC. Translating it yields CARSGHQETQYF.

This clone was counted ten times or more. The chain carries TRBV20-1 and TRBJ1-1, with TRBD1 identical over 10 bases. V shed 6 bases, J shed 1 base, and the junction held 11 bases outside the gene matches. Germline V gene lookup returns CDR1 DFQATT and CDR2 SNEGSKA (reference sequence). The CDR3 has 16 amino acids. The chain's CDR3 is CSAWGGTGAENTEAFF. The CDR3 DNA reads TGCAGTGCATGGGGAGGGACAGGGGCCGAGAACACTGAAGCTTTCTTT.

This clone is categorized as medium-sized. Here the CDR3 reads CASGLTVNTEAFF. The CDR3 DNA reads TGTGCCAGCGGTTTGACAGTGAACACTGAAGCTTTCTTT. This chain joins TRBV2 and TRBJ1-1, with D possibly being TRBD1 (5 bases). The CDR3 runs to 13 residues. Germline assignment: CDR1 SNHLY and CDR2 FYNNEI. The V end was cut by 8 bases, the J end by 0 bases, with 10 bases between.

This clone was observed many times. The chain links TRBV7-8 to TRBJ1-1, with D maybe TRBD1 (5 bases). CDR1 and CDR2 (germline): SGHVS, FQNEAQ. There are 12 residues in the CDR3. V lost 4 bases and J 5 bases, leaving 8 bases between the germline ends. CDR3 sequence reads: CASSSRGTEAFF. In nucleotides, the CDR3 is TGTGCCAGCAGCTCAAGGGGTACTGAAGCTTTCTTT.

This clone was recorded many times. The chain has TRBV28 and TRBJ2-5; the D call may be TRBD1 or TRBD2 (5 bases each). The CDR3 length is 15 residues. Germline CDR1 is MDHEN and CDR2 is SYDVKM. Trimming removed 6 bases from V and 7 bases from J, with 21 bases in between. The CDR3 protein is CASSSRWTGGGTQYF. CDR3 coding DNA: TGTGCCAGCAGCTCACGATGGACGGGTGGGGGGACCCAGTACTTC. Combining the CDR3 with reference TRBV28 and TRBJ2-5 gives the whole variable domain DVKVTQSSRYLVKRTGEKVFLECVQDMDHENMFWYRQDPGLGLRLIYFSYDVKMKEKGDIPEGYSVSREKKERFSLILESASTNQTSMYLCASSSRWTGGGTQYFGPGTRLLVL.

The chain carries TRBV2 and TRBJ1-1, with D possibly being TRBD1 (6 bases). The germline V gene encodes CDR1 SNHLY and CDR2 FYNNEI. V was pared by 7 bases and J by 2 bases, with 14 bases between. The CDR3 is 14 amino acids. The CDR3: CASTWDIINTEAFF. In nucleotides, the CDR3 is TGTGCCAGCACCTGGGACATCATTAACACTGAAGCTTTCTTT. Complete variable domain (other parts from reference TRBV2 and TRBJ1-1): EPEVTQTPSHQVTQMGQEVILRCVPISNHLYFYWYRQILGQKVEFLVSFYNNEISEKSEIFDDQFSVERPDGSNFTLKIRSTKLEDSAMYFCASTWDIINTEAFFGQGTRLTVV.

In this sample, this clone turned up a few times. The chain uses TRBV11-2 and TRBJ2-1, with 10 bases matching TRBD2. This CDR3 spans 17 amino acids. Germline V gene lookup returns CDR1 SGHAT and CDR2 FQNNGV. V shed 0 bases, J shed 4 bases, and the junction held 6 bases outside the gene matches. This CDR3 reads CASSLDERLAGYNEQFF. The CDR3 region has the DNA TGTGCCAGCAGCTTAGATGAAAGACTAGCGGGTTACAATGAGCAGTTCTTC. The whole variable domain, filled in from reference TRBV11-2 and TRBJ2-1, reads EAGVAQSPRYKIIEKRQSVAFWCNPISGHATLYWYQQILGQGPKLLIQFQNNGVVDDSQLPKDRFSAERLKGVDSTLKIQPAKLEDSAVYLCASSLDERLAGYNEQFFGPGTRLTVL.